What follows is one TCR beta chain and its context. Its antigen remains unidentified. Per-base quality was not reported, and no clone a single base away is much larger than it. The data stem from a study of T cell changes during pregnancy in multiple sclerosis (dated by TCRdb to about 2019). Looking at the study overall: Changes in the T cell repertoire over the course of pregnancy were examined in this study in women with multiple sclerosis.

Receptors were amplified or captured by the immunoSEQ multiplex PCR assay. As stored in TCRdb, this immuneACCESS dataset retains in-frame rearrangements with V and J assigned. A fraction of the clones does not appear; measured against another copy, unresolved V genes explain less than half of the discrepancy, and the remainder lacks a known reason. For this sample there are under 50,000 clones; more than 85% appear just once. The top ten hold over 4.5% of the sample. The V end loses 8 bases and the J end loses 5 bases, and a stretch of 18 bases separates them. Sequences MNHNY (CDR1) and SVGAGI (CDR2) are obtained from the germline V gene (reference sequence). Its CDR3 holds 15 amino acids, cysteine through phenylalanine. This entry keeps only the CDR3 DNA: 45 bases, framed from base 1.

The specimen comprised CD8+ T cells from peripheral blood mononuclear cells, sampled in the first trimester of pregnancy. The clonotype originates from a female donor with multiple sclerosis, enrolled in a pregnancy study. The V and J genes are TRBV6-6 and TRBJ1-4; TRBD1 could be the D gene, as 5 bases match. The nucleotide sequence is given as TGTGCCAGCCGAGCCTCAGGGAACCGAAATGAAAAACTGTTTTTT. This yields the protein CASRASGNRNEKLFF.